This T cell receptor (beta chain) appears in the sequencing data of a study of CD8 T cells in Susac syndrome. J was trimmed by 6 bases and V by 4 bases; bases with no gene match: 11. Per the germline V gene, CDR1 is MGHRA and CDR2 is YSYEKL. The CDR3 spans 15 residues. RNA totalling roughly 0.45 to 1 ug underwent reverse transcription with random hexamers. TCRdb reanalysed the immunoSEQ multiplex PCR reads using MiXCR and keeps one entry per CDR3 protein. Of 180,000 or so distinct CDR3 sequences in the sample, 90% to 95% were seen once. The authors sequenced TCR beta from blood CD8+ and CD4+ T cells. In contrast to the negatively isolated CD8+ and CD4+ T cells, TEMRA cells were FACS-enriched.

Material: CD4+ T cells from PBMCs. V is TRBV4-1 and J is TRBJ2-7; the match to TRBD2 covers 8 bases. The TCR was taken from a human donor with multiple sclerosis. In DNA, the CDR3 is TGCGCCAGCAGCCCCGGGGGGGGGACCTTAGGCGAGCAGTACTTC. Its protein is CASSPGGGTLGEQYF.